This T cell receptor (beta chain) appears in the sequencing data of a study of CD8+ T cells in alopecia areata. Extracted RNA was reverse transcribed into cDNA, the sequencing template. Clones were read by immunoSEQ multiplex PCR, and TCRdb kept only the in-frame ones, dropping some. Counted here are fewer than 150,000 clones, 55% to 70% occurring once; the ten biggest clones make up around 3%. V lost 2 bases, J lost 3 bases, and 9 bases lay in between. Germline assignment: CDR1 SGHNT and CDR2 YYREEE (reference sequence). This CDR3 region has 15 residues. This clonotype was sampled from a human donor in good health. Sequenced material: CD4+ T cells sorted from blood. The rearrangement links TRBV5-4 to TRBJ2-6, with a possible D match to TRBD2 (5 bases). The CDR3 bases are TGTGCCAGCAGCTTAATCAGCGGTGGGGCCAACGTCCTGACTTTC. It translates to CASSLISGGANVLTF. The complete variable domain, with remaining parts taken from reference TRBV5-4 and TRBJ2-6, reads ETGVTQSPTHLIKTRGQQVTLRCSSQSGHNTVSWYQQALGQGPQFIFQYYREEENGRGNFPPRFSGLQFPNYSSELNVNALELDDSALYLCASSLISGGANVLTFGAGSRLTVL.